These 26 T cell receptor beta chains originate from one sample sequenced in a study of T cell changes during pregnancy in multiple sclerosis. TCRdb's table, derived via immunoSEQ multiplex PCR, lists solely in-frame clones and lacks some. The sample includes around 63,000 clones, over 80% of them seen just once. The input for sequencing was CD8+ T cells from peripheral blood mononuclear cells, taken in the third trimester of pregnancy. Receptors originate from a female donor in good health, enrolled as a control in a pregnancy study.

The V gene is TRBV27, the J gene TRBJ2-7; TRBD1 aligns across 7 bases. The CDR3 loop spans 11 amino acids. Trimming took 5 bases from V and 9 from J; bases not matched to a gene: 4. CDR1 and CDR2 from the germline V gene are MNHEY and SMNVEV (reference sequence). The CDR3 DNA is TGTGCCAGCAGTACTGGGACAGTGCAGTACTTC. It translates to CASSTGTVQYF.

This clone was counted once. This chain links TRBV7-8 with TRBJ1-5; D gene ambiguous. The V end was cut by 1 base, the J end by 3 bases, with 16 bases between. Looked up from germline, CDR1 is SGHVS and CDR2 is FQNEAQ. The CDR3 loop spans 17 amino acids. The chain's CDR3 is CASSLERLGALNQPQHF. The CDR3 coding sequence is TGTGCCAGCAGCTTAGAGCGTCTTGGTGCCCTCAATCAGCCCCAGCATTTT.

This clone occurred once. The chain links TRBV5-1 to TRBJ2-5; TRBD2 aligns across 12 bases. V dropped 4 bases and J dropped 2; count of bases not matched to a gene: 3. The CDR3 has 15 residues. Germline CDR1 and CDR2: SGHRS and YFSETQ. Here the CDR3 reads CASSTGLAGQETQYF. For the CDR3, the DNA is TGCGCCAGCAGCACCGGACTAGCGGGGCAAGAGACCCAGTACTTC.

V usage is TRBV10-2 and J usage is TRBJ1-2, with 12 bases aligning to TRBD1. Germline V gene data show CDR1 as WSHSY and CDR2 as SAAADI. The CDR3 consists of 15 residues. V was pared by 6 bases and J by 3 bases, with 5 bases of the junction left unmatched. CDR3 nucleotide sequence: TGCGCCAGCAGCGCCGGGACAGGGGGCTACTATGGCTACACCTTC. It is translated as CASSAGTGGYYGYTF.

The chain is built from TRBV6-6 and TRBJ2-1, with TRBD1 as a possible D gene (6 bases). The V end was cut by 0 bases, the J end by 4 bases, with 13 bases between. Looked up from germline, CDR1 is MNHNY and CDR2 is SVGAGI (reference sequence). There are 16 residues in the CDR3. The CDR3 sequence: CASSYSGQKGYNEQFF. The CDR3 coding sequence is TGTGCCAGCAGTTACTCCGGACAGAAAGGATACAATGAGCAGTTCTTC.

The gene calls are TRBV4-2 and TRBJ1-4; D ambiguous. The germline gives CDR1 LGHNA, CDR2 YNFKEQ. CDR3 size: 14 residues. The V and J ends lost 4 bases and 8 bases respectively, with 14 bases between them. The CDR3 loop reads CASSPSGSGEKLFF. The CDR3 DNA follows: TGTGCCAGCAGCCCGAGCGGGTCTGGGGAAAAACTGTTTTTT.

The V and J genes are TRBV2 and TRBJ1-5; the match to TRBD1 covers 9 bases. Unmatched junction bases numbered 13, after V lost 3 bases and J lost 1 base. There are 19 residues in the CDR3. The germline V gene has CDR1 SNHLY and CDR2 FYNNEI. The CDR3 region has the DNA TGTGCCAGCAGTGATAACTATGACAGGGGGGTAAGGAGCAATCAGCCCCAGCATTTT. Its translation: CASSDNYDRGVRSNQPQHF.

This clone showed up just a few times. This chain uses TRBV6-5 with TRBJ1-2; D call uncertain. V dropped 10 bases and J dropped 6 bases, with 15 bases sitting between them. The germline gives CDR1 MNHEY, CDR2 SVGAGI. The CDR3 has 12 amino acids. Here the CDR3 reads CATNGGYDGYTF. The CDR3 bases are TGTGCCACCAATGGAGGGTACGATGGCTACACCTTC.

The chain is built from TRBV25-1 and TRBJ1-2, with TRBD1 matching over 7 bases. After removal of 4 bases from V and 2 bases from J, the junction contained 4 bases not matched to a gene. This CDR3 has 14 residues. CDR1 is MGHDK and CDR2 is SYGVNS in the germline V gene. The CDR3 protein is CASSGMGQNYGYTF. Here the CDR3 DNA reads TGTGCCAGCAGTGGGATGGGACAGAACTATGGCTACACCTTC.

The chain combines TRBV6-6 with TRBJ1-3, with D maybe TRBD1 (5 bases). Germline CDR1 and CDR2: MNHNY and SVGAGI (reference sequence). Trimming took off 9 bases at V and 0 bases at J, with 9 bases between the two ends. The CDR3 has 13 amino acids. The CDR3 spells CASGQDSGNTIYF. The CDR3, as DNA: TGTGCCAGTGGACAAGACTCTGGAAACACCATATATTTT.

The chain combines TRBV19 with TRBJ2-1; D possibly corresponds to TRBD1 (7 bases). Germline V gives CDR1 LNHDA, CDR2 SQIVND (reference sequence). Trimming left V 3 bases short and J 1 base short, with 13 bases between. This CDR3 comprises 16 residues. CDR3 region: CASSIVQGGSYNEQFF. The DNA of the CDR3 is TGTGCCAGTAGTATCGTCCAGGGGGGTTCCTACAATGAGCAGTTCTTC.

V gene TRBV6-6 combines with J gene TRBJ2-1; 11 bases align to TRBD1. Germline loops: CDR1 MNHNY, CDR2 SVGAGI (reference sequence). Trimming at V came to 6 bases and at J to 8 bases, leaving 9 bases not matched to a gene. The CDR3 sequence is 15 residues long. CDR3 residues: CASSSDRGPSDEQFF. CDR3 nucleotide sequence: TGTGCCAGCAGCTCGGACAGGGGGCCCTCCGATGAGCAGTTCTTC.

Written as DNA, the CDR3 is TGCGCCAGCAGTCAATCCTTAGCGGCATATGGCTACACCTTC. Translating gives CASSQSLAAYGYTF. The V and J genes are TRBV23-1 and TRBJ1-2; D remains ambiguous. TRBV23-1 has ORF status, its function being uncertain. This CDR3 has 14 residues. Trimming shortened V by 0 bases and J by 5 bases, and 10 bases separated the two germline ends.

The chain carries TRBV4-3 and TRBJ2-3; 9 nucleotides line up with TRBD2. V dropped 0 bases and J dropped 2; count of bases not matched to a gene: 6. This CDR3 contains 17 residues. Germline assignment: CDR1 LGHNA and CDR2 YSLEER. DNA for the CDR3: TGCGCCAGCAGCCAAGATTACAGCGGGGGGAACACAGATACGCAGTATTTT. As protein: CASSQDYSGGNTDTQYF.

J is TRBJ2-7 and V is TRBV30, with a tentative D call TRBD1 (7 bases). Deletions cut 2 bases from V and 4 bases from J, with 15 bases between. The germline V gene has CDR1 GTSNPN and CDR2 SVGIG (reference sequence). The CDR3 consists of 14 residues. The CDR3 loop is CAWSPSPGGYEQYF. The CDR3 bases are TGTGCCTGGAGTCCTTCGCCAGGGGGGTACGAGCAGTACTTC.

J is TRBJ2-3 and V is TRBV30; 10 bases match TRBD2. The CDR3 has 14 residues. V was pared by 5 bases and J by 2 bases, with 4 bases of the junction left unmatched. The V gene's germline CDR1 is GTSNPN and CDR2 SVGIG (reference sequence). This CDR3 reads CAWVSGGYTDTQYF. The CDR3 DNA reads as TGTGCCTGGGTTAGCGGGGGGTACACAGATACGCAGTATTTT.

The genes are TRBV5-4 and TRBJ2-1; D not resolved. V dropped 3 bases and J dropped 9 bases, with 7 bases sitting between them. CDR1 is SGHNT, CDR2 YYREEE, per germline (reference sequence). The CDR3 runs 11 residues. The CDR3 nucleotides are TGTGCCAGCAGCTCCTATACTGAGCAGTTCTTC. Translated: CASSSYTEQFF.

The gene calls are TRBV9 and TRBJ2-4; D might be TRBD1 (5 bases). The CDR3 sequence is 18 residues long. V dropped 1 base and J dropped 8 bases, with 25 bases sitting between them. Germline CDR1 SGDLS, CDR2 YYNGEE. The DNA for the CDR3 is TGTGCCAGCAGCGTAAGTCAAGGGGCCCGCCAGGGTAATGACATTCAGTACTTC. The encoded protein is CASSVSQGARQGNDIQYF.

The chain employs TRBV27 and TRBJ1-1, with 7 bases lining up with TRBD1. Per the germline V gene, CDR1 is MNHEY and CDR2 is SMNVEV (reference sequence). The CDR3 spans 17 residues. Germline trimming cut 3 bases from V and 7 bases from J; bases unmatched to any gene: 17. CDR3: CASSFPRQGLPINEAFF. The DNA for the CDR3 is TGTGCCAGCAGTTTCCCAAGACAGGGTCTCCCCATAAATGAAGCTTTCTTT.

J is TRBJ1-1 and V is TRBV7-2; perhaps TRBD1 as D (6 bases). V was pared by 0 bases and J by 11 bases, with 13 bases between. Germline loops: CDR1 SGHTA, CDR2 FQGNSA. The CDR3 runs 13 residues. For the CDR3, the DNA is TGTGCCAGCAGCTTAGCCCCAGGGGTTGAGGCTTTCTTT. Its translation: CASSLAPGVEAFF.

Comment on this clone: Additional DNA sequences in this sample encode the identical CDR3. This rearrangement joins TRBV12-5 to TRBJ1-1, with 8 bases aligning to TRBD1. The V segment lost 0 bases and the J segment 0 bases; nucleotides outside the gene matches: 0. This CDR3 is built from 15 residues. Germline values: CDR1 LGHNT, CDR2 FRNRAP. The CDR3 DNA reads as TGTGCTAGTGGTTTGGTACAGGGGGTGAACACTGAAGCTTTCTTT. This sequence encodes CASGLVQGVNTEAFF.

In this sample, this clone turned up once. The gene calls are TRBV7-9 and TRBJ1-2; tentatively, D is TRBD1 (5 bases). CDR3 length: 16 residues. Looked up from germline, CDR1 is SEHNR and CDR2 is FQNEAQ (reference sequence). V lost 4 bases and J lost 0, with 15 bases in between. CDR3 DNA: TGTGCCAGCAGCTCCCCCGAGACAGCCTCTAACTATGGCTACACCTTC. It encodes CASSSPETASNYGYTF.

The chain recombines TRBV2 with TRBJ2-7, with 10 positions matching TRBD1. Germline loops: CDR1 SNHLY, CDR2 FYNNEI. The V segment lost 5 bases and the J segment 3 bases; nucleotides outside the gene matches: 10. This CDR3 has 16 residues. The CDR3 nucleotides read TGTGCCAGCAGTCAGACAGGGGGCGAAACGGACTACGAGCAGTACTTC. It yields the protein CASSQTGGETDYEQYF.

This rearrangement joins TRBV4-1 to TRBJ1-4; D may be TRBD1 (6 bases). CDR3 length: 15 amino acids. Germline V CDR1 and CDR2: MGHRA, YSYEKL. Trimming took off 5 bases at V and 7 bases at J, with 17 bases between the two ends. This chain's CDR3 is CASSGPQGEAEKLFF. In DNA form, the CDR3 reads TGCGCCAGCAGCGGACCACAGGGAGAGGCTGAAAAACTGTTTTTT.

The chain employs TRBV5-5 and TRBJ2-7; maybe TRBD1 (6 bases). The V gene's germline CDR1 is SGHKS and CDR2 YYEKEE (reference sequence). This CDR3 is built from 14 residues. V lost 1 base, J lost 3 bases, and 11 bases lay in between. The CDR3 DNA is TGTGCCAGCAGCTTGTGGACAGCGAACTACGAGCAGTACTTC. This translates into CASSLWTANYEQYF.

This chain uses TRBV27 with TRBJ1-1; perhaps TRBD1 as D (6 bases). The CDR3 covers 15 residues. V was cut by 5 bases and J by 0 bases, with 13 bases left in between. Germline V gene sequence: CDR1 MNHEY, CDR2 SMNVEV (reference sequence). The DNA for the CDR3 is TGTGCCAGCAGTCCTGGGGGCCTTTTGAACACTGAAGCTTTCTTT. It encodes CASSPGGLLNTEAFF.